A selection of T cell receptor beta chains follows, all from one sample in a study of shared clonotypes between healthy human individuals. The data were produced by immunoSEQ multiplex PCR, yet TCRdb's version contains in-frame clones alone and is incomplete. The top ten clones hold around 1.5% of a sample with about 1 million clones, about 70% of them seen once. Sequencing was carried out using memory CD4+ T cells sorted from blood. Receptor source: a man in his late teens or twenties in good health. Each CDR3 is given with its conserved first and last residue. The size field is filled for only some rows; it gives once, few, many or a size class.

clone size: NA; V gene: TRBV28; J gene: TRBJ2-3; CDR3 protein: CASRPDSGTSTDTQYF
clone size: few; V gene: TRBV6-5; J gene: TRBJ1-2; CDR3 protein: CASSSWDRANGYTF
clone size: few; V gene: TRBV14; J gene: TRBJ2-3; CDR3 protein: CASSQLAGGPSTDTQYF
clone size: once; V gene: TRBV19; J gene: TRBJ2-7; CDR3 protein: CASSSLGGYPYEQYF
clone size: NA; V gene: TRBV10-3; J gene: TRBJ2-5; CDR3 protein: CAIKEDSKETQYF
clone size: NA; V gene: TRBV7-8; J gene: TRBJ1-1; CDR3 protein: CASGRQGLSEAFF
clone size: NA; V gene: TRBV7-6; J gene: TRBJ2-2; CDR3 protein: CASSLGSGLHTGELFF
clone size: NA; V gene: TRBV30; J gene: TRBJ2-7; CDR3 protein: CAWNVAGGYEQYF
clone size: NA; V gene: TRBV6-1; J gene: TRBJ1-2; CDR3 protein: CASSEDKGNYGYTF
clone size: NA; V gene: TRBV14; J gene: TRBJ2-7; CDR3 protein: CASSQAGYEQYF
clone size: NA; V gene: TRBV4-1; J gene: TRBJ2-7; CDR3 protein: CASSQDPTGGGEQYF
clone size: NA; V gene: TRBV5-4; J gene: TRBJ2-7; CDR3 protein: CASSSIDRHSYEQYF
clone size: once; V gene: TRBV19; J gene: TRBJ2-5; CDR3 protein: CASRNGETQYF
clone size: NA; V gene: TRBV15; J gene: TRBJ2-3; CDR3 protein: CATSIGGPSTDTQYF
clone size: NA; V gene: TRBV4-3; J gene: TRBJ2-3; CDR3 protein: CASSQDRGPGDTQYF
clone size: NA; V gene: TRBV28; J gene: TRBJ1-1; CDR3 protein: CASSQPVFGQNTEAFF
clone size: NA; V gene: TRBV28; J gene: TRBJ1-5; CDR3 protein: CASSLQGQGLVNQPQHF
clone size: NA; V gene: TRBV12-5; J gene: TRBJ1-1; CDR3 protein: CASGLVVGAGVNTEAFF
clone size: many; V gene: TRBV5-1; J gene: TRBJ1-2; CDR3 protein: CASSWGTENGYTF
clone size: NA; V gene: TRBV20-1; J gene: TRBJ2-1; CDR3 protein: CSASSGNEQFF
clone size: NA; V gene: TRBV10-3; J gene: TRBJ2-3; CDR3 protein: CAISESTSGWQYF
clone size: NA; V gene: TRBV5-1; J gene: TRBJ2-3; CDR3 protein: CASSTSGGARGDTQYF
clone size: few; V gene: TRBV19; J gene: TRBJ1-2; CDR3 protein: CASSNSNYGYTF
clone size: NA; V gene: TRBV2; J gene: TRBJ2-1; CDR3 protein: CASSEARKTSEQFF
clone size: NA; V gene: TRBV5-4; J gene: TRBJ2-5; CDR3 protein: CASSLGQGETQYF
clone size: NA; V gene: TRBV6-5; J gene: TRBJ2-7; CDR3 protein: CAITSTYEQYF
clone size: NA; V gene: TRBV9; J gene: TRBJ2-1; CDR3 protein: CASSGTGASSYNEQFF
clone size: NA; V gene: TRBV28; J gene: NA; CDR3 protein: CASGRVTYEQYF
clone size: once; V gene: TRBV7-3; J gene: TRBJ2-3; CDR3 protein: CASSLTGRPRDTQYF
clone size: NA; V gene: TRBV2; J gene: TRBJ1-2; CDR3 protein: CASSGGGTPIRSNYGYTF
clone size: NA; V gene: TRBV18; J gene: TRBJ2-7; CDR3 protein: CASSPSGWYEQYF
clone size: NA; V gene: TRBV12-5; J gene: TRBJ2-1; CDR3 protein: CASGLETPGRPYNEQFF
clone size: NA; V gene: TRBV5-5; J gene: TRBJ1-5; CDR3 protein: CASSFSLGGRQPQHF
clone size: many; V gene: TRBV19; J gene: TRBJ2-3; CDR3 protein: CASGTSGTTDTQYF
clone size: NA; V gene: TRBV9; J gene: TRBJ2-5; CDR3 protein: CASSVSAVQETQYF
clone size: NA; V gene: TRBV30; J gene: TRBJ2-3; CDR3 protein: CAWSVDSRTDTQYF
clone size: NA; V gene: TRBV29-1; J gene: TRBJ2-7; CDR3 protein: CSVEWGGEQYF
clone size: NA; V gene: TRBV25-1; J gene: TRBJ2-1; CDR3 protein: CASRAAGTGGHNEQFF
clone size: NA; V gene: TRBV10-3; J gene: TRBJ1-2; CDR3 protein: CAISEGSGVGYGYTF
clone size: few; V gene: TRBV7-2; J gene: TRBJ2-5; CDR3 protein: CASSLLRSVPETQYF
clone size: many; V gene: TRBV6-6; J gene: TRBJ1-1; CDR3 protein: CASKQDTEAFF
clone size: NA; V gene: TRBV7-2; J gene: TRBJ2-5; CDR3 protein: CASSRRGETQYF
clone size: NA; V gene: TRBV5-4; J gene: TRBJ2-6; CDR3 protein: CASSLAVELTGANVLTF
clone size: NA; V gene: TRBV30; J gene: TRBJ2-1; CDR3 protein: CAWSGGLAGGEQFF
clone size: NA; V gene: TRBV9; J gene: TRBJ2-2; CDR3 protein: CASSSRESVTGELFF
clone size: NA; V gene: TRBV5-6; J gene: TRBJ2-2; CDR3 protein: CASSLEGRYTGELFF
clone size: NA; V gene: TRBV7-6; J gene: TRBJ1-2; CDR3 protein: CASSSGQQGELGYTF
clone size: few; V gene: TRBV7-9; J gene: TRBJ1-1; CDR3 protein: CASSRDTGTEAFF
clone size: few; V gene: TRBV10-3; J gene: TRBJ1-3; CDR3 protein: CAISGQSSGNTIYF
clone size: NA; V gene: TRBV6-5; J gene: TRBJ1-2; CDR3 protein: CASRGTGANYGYTF
clone size: NA; V gene: TRBV28; J gene: TRBJ1-2; CDR3 protein: CASCPGTVYGYTF
clone size: NA; V gene: TRBV15; J gene: TRBJ1-3; CDR3 protein: CATSRDLGSGNTIYF
clone size: few; V gene: TRBV11-3; J gene: TRBJ2-3; CDR3 protein: CASSRGLGSTDTQYF